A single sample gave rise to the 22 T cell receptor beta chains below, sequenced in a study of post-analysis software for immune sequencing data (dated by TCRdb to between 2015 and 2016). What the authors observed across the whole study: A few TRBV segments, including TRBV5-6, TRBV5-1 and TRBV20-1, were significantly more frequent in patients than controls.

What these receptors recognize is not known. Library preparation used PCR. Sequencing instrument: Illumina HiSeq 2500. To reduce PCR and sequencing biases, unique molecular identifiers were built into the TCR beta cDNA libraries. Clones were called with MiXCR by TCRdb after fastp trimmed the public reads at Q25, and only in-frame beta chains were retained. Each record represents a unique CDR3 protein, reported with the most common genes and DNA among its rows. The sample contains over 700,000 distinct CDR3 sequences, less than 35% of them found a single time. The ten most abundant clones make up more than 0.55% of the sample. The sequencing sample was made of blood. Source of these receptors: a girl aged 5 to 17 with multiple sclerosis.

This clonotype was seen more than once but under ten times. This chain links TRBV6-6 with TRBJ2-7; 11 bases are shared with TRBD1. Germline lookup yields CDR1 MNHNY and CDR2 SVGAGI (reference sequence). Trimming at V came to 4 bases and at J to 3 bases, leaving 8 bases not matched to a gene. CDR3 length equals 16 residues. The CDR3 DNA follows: TGTGCCAGCAGTTTCTCGGGACAGGGGGGGGACTACGAGCAGTACTTC. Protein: CASSFSGQGGDYEQYF.

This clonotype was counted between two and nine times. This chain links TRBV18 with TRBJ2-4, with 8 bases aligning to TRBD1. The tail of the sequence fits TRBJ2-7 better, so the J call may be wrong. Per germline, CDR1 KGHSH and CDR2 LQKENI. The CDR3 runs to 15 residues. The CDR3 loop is CASSPQGAFGHEQYF. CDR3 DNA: TGTGCCAGCTCACCCCAGGGGGCATTCGGTCACGAGCAGTACTTC.

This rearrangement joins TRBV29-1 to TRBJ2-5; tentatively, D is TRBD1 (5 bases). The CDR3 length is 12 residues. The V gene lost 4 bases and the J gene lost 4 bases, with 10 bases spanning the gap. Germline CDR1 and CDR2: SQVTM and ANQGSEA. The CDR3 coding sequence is TGCAGCGTTGCAGGGTGGGGAGAGACCCAGTACTTC. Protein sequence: CSVAGWGETQYF.

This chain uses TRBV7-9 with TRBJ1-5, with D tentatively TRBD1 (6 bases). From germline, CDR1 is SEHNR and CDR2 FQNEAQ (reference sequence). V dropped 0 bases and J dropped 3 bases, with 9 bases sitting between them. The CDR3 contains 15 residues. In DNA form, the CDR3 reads TGTGCCAGCAGCTTAGCTGGGGACAACAATCAGCCCCAGCATTTT. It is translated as CASSLAGDNNQPQHF.

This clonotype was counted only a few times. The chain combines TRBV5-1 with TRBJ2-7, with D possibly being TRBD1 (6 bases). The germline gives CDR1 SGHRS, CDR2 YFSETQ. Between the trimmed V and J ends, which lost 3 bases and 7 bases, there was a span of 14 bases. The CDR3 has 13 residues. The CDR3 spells CASSSDSPREQYF. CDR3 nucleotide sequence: TGCGCCAGCAGCTCGGACAGCCCTCGGGAGCAGTACTTC.

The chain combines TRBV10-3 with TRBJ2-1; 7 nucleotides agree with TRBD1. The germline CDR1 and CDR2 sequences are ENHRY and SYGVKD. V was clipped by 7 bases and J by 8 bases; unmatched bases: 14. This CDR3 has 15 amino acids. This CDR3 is CAINSRQGQWDEQFF. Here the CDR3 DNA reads TGTGCCATCAATTCGAGACAGGGTCAATGGGATGAGCAGTTCTTC.

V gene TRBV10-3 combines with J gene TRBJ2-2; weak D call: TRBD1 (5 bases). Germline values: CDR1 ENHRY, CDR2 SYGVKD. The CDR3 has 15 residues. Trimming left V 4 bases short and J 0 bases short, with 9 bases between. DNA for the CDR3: TGTGCCATCAGTGGGGGCAGGGCGAACACCGGGGAGCTGTTTTTT. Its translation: CAISGGRANTGELFF.

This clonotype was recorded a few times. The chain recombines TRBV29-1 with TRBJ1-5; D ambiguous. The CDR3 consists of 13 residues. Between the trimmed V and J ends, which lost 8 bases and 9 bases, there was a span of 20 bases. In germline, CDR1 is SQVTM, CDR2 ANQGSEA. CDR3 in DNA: TGCAGCCGTCTTCGCACCGTTATCTCGCCCCAGCATTTT. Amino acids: CSRLRTVISPQHF.

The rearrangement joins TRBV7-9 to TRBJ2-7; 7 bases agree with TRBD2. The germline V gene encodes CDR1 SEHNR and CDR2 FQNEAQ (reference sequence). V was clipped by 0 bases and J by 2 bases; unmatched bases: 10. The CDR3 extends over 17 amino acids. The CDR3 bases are TGTGCCAGCAGCTTAGCGCACACCAGCGGGAATACCTACGAGCAGTACTTC. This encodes CASSLAHTSGNTYEQYF.

The CDR3 loop is CATSRDSGRGLTYEQYF. Written as DNA, the CDR3 is TGTGCCACCAGCAGAGATTCCGGCAGGGGGCTGACCTACGAGCAGTACTTC. The chain employs TRBV15 and TRBJ2-7; 8 nucleotides match TRBD1. After removal of 0 bases from V and 2 bases from J, the junction contained 9 bases not matched to a gene. The length of the CDR3 is 17 residues. Looked up from germline, CDR1 is LNHNV and CDR2 is YYDKDF (reference sequence).

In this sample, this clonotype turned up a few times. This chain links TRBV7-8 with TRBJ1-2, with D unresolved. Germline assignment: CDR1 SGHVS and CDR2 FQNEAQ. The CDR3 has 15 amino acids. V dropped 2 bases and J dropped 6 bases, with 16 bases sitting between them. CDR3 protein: CASSLSGPGSNGYTF. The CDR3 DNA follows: TGTGCCAGCAGCTTATCGGGCCCGGGGTCGAATGGCTACACCTTC.

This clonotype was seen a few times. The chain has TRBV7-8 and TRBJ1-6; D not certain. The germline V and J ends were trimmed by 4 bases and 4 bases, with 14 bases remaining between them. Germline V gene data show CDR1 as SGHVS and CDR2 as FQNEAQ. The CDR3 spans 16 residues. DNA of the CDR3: TGTGCCAGCAGCTCGCCCCTCGCAGAGTATAATTCACCCCTCCACTTT. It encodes CASSSPLAEYNSPLHF. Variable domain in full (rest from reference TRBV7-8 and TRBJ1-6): GAGVSQSPRYKVAKRGQDVALRCDPISGHVSLFWYQQALGQGPEFLTYFQNEAQLDKSGLPSDRFFAERPEGSVSTLKIQRTQQEDSAVYLCASSSPLAEYNSPLHFGNGTRLTVT.

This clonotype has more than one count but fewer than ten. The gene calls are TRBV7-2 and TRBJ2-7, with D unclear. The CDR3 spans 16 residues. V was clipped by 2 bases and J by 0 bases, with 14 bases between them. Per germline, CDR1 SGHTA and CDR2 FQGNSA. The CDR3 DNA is TGTGCCAGCAGCTTAAGGTTCTCAGCTTCCTCCTACGAGCAGTACTTC. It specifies CASSLRFSASSYEQYF.

The CDR3 region is CASSQDRAGTDTQYF. The CDR3 bases are TGCGCCAGCAGCCAAGATCGGGCGGGGACAGATACGCAGTATTTT. The gene calls are TRBV4-3 and TRBJ2-3; D may be TRBD2 (6 bases). Trimming removed 0 bases from V and 3 bases from J, with 10 bases in between. The CDR3 covers 15 residues. In germline, CDR1 is LGHNA, CDR2 YSLEER.

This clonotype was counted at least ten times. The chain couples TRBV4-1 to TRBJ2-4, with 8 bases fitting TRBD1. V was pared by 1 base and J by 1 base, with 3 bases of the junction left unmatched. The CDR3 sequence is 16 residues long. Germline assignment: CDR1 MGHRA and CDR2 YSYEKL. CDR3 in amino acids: CASSQVRGLAKNIQYF. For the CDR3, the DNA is TGCGCCAGCAGCCAAGTCAGGGGGCTTGCCAAAAACATTCAGTACTTC.

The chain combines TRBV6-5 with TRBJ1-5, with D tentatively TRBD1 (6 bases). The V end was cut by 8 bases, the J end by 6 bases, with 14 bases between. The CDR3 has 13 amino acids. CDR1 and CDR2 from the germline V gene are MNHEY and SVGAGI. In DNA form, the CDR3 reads TGTGCCAGCGGAAACAGGGTTTTTCAGCCCCAGCATTTT. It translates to CASGNRVFQPQHF.

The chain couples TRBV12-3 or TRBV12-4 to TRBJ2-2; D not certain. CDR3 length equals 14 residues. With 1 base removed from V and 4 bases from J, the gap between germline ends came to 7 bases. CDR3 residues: CASSLGSGTGELFF. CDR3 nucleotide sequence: TGTGCCAGCAGTTTAGGGTCGGGCACCGGGGAGCTGTTTTTT.

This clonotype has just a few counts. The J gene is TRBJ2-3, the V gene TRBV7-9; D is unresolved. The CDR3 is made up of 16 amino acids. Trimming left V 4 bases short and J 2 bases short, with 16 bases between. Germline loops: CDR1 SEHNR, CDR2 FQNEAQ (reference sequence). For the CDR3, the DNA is TGTGCCAGCAGCTCCTACGGACGAAAGGACACAGATACGCAGTATTTT. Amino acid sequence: CASSSYGRKDTDTQYF. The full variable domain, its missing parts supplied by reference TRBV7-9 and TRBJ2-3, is DTGVSQNPRHKITKRGQNVTFRCDPISEHNRLYWYRQTLGQGPEFLTYFQNEAQLEKSRLLSDRFSAERPKGSFSTLEIQRTEQGDSAMYLCASSSYGRKDTDTQYFGPGTRLTVL.

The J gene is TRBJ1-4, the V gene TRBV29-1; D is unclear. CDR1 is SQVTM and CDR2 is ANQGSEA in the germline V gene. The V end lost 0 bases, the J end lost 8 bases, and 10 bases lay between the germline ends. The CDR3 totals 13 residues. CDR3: CSVEDRSGEKLFF. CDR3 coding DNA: TGCAGCGTTGAAGACAGGTCGGGGGAAAAACTGTTTTTT. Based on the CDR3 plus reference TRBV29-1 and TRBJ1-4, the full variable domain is SAVISQKPSRDICQRGTSLTIQCQVDSQVTMMFWYRQQPGQSLTLIATANQGSEATYESGFVIDKFPISRPNLTFSTLTVSNMSPEDSSIYLCSVEDRSGEKLFFGSGTQLSVL.

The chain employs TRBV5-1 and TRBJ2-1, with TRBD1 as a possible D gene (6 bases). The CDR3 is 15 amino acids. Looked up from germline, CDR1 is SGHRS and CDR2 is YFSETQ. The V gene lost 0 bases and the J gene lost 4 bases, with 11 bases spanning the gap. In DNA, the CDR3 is TGCGCCAGCAGCTTGGCCCGACAGGTTTACAATGAGCAGTTCTTC. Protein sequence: CASSLARQVYNEQFF.

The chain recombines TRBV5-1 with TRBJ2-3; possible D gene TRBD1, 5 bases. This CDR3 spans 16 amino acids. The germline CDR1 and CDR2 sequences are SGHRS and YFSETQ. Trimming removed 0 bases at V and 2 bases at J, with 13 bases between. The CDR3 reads CASSLDPSGNTDTQYF. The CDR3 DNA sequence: TGCGCCAGCAGCTTGGATCCGTCAGGGAACACAGATACGCAGTATTTT.

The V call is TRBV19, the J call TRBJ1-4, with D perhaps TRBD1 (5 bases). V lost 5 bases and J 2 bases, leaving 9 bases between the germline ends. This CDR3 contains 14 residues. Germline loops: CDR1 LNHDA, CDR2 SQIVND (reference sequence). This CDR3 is CASSWDDTNEKLFF. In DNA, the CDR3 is TGTGCCAGTAGTTGGGACGACACTAATGAAAAACTGTTTTTT.